The rows below give T cell receptor beta chains drawn from one sample of a study of blood T cell repertoires in COVID-19. Sequencing used immunoSEQ multiplex PCR; TCRdb keeps in-frame clones, though not all of them. Counted here are 310,000 or so clones, around 84% occurring once; the ten biggest clones make up 1% to 1.5%. Material for sequencing was peripheral blood. The source is a man aged 65 to 85 with acute or convalescent COVID-19. Both conserved end residues are part of each CDR3. The D gene is left open where the match is weak. Not every row has a clone size; where given, it reads once, few, many or a size class.

v_call,j_call,d_call,clone_size,cdr3_nt,cdr3_aa
TRBV6-2/TRBV6-3,TRBJ2-1,.,.,TGTGCCAGCAGTCCCCAAGGGGGGGCGGGCAATGAGCAGTTCTTC,CASSPQGGAGNEQFF
TRBV6-1,TRBJ1-1,.,.,TGTGCCAGTTACACAAAAGGGGGGAACACTGAAGCTTTCTTT,CASYTKGGNTEAFF
TRBV7-2,TRBJ1-2,TRBD1,.,TGTGCCAGCAGCCAGGGACAGGGGAACGTCGGCTACACCTTC,CASSQGQGNVGYTF
TRBV13,TRBJ2-2,.,.,TGTGCCAGCAGCGCTGGACTCCCTACCGGGGAGCTGTTTTTT,CASSAGLPTGELFF
TRBV3-1/TRBV3-2,TRBJ2-5,TRBD2,few,TGTGCCAGCAGCCAAGATTGGGGTAGCGGGGGGGAGTACCAAGAGACCCAGTACTTC,CASSQDWGSGGEYQETQYF
TRBV28,TRBJ1-4,TRBD1,.,TGTGCCAGCAGTTTATGGATGGGGACAGGGCGGACTAATGAAAAACTGTTTTTT,CASSLWMGTGRTNEKLFF
TRBV5-1,TRBJ2-5,TRBD1,.,TGCGCCAGCAGCTGGAATACAGGGGGCGACGAGACCCAGTACTTC,CASSWNTGGDETQYF
TRBV6-5,TRBJ2-3,TRBD1,.,TGTGCCAGCAGCGGACAGGGGACGAACACAGATACGCAGTATTTT,CASSGQGTNTDTQYF
TRBV5-6,TRBJ1-1,TRBD1,.,TGTGCCAGCAGCCGCGGGACAGGCGTGAACACTGAAGCTTTCTTT,CASSRGTGVNTEAFF
TRBV7-2,TRBJ1-6,TRBD1,.,TGTGCCAGCAGCCGTCAGGGGGCGGATAATTCACCCCTCCACTTT,CASSRQGADNSPLHF
TRBV6-1,TRBJ2-7,.,.,TGTGCCAGCAGTGAAGGGGGCGTACCCCAGTACTTC,CASSEGGVPQYF
TRBV7-9,TRBJ2-5,TRBD1,.,TGTGCCAGCAGCTGGGGGACAGGGGGTGGAGAGACCCAGTACTTC,CASSWGTGGGETQYF
TRBV4-3,TRBJ1-6,.,.,TGCGCCAGCAGCCCCGTCAGGGGTAATTCACCCCTCCACTTT,CASSPVRGNSPLHF
TRBV6-6,TRBJ1-1,.,.,TGTGCCAGCAGTCCCTCAGTGCAAACCGGACACGTGGACACTGAAGCTTTCTTT,CASSPSVQTGHVDTEAFF
TRBV6-2/TRBV6-3,TRBJ1-1,.,.,TGTGCCAGCAGCAGAGTTGGTACTGAAGCTTTCTTT,CASSRVGTEAFF
TRBV7-3,TRBJ1-1,.,.,TGTGCCAGCAGCTTAGAGGGGGTCGCCACTGAAGCTTTCTTT,CASSLEGVATEAFF
TRBV7-2,TRBJ2-1,TRBD2,.,TGTGCCAGCAGCTTGCGAAGCGGGAGCGCCGATGAGCAGTTCTTC,CASSLRSGSADEQFF
TRBV9,TRBJ2-7,TRBD2,.,TGTGCCAGCAGCCCACCCCGTAGCAGCGGGAGGGCTAGCGAGCAGTACTTC,CASSPPRSSGRASEQYF
TRBV5-1,TRBJ2-5,.,.,TGCGCCAGCAGCCCGGGGGGCGGCGGCGAGACCCAGTACTTC,CASSPGGGGETQYF
TRBV2,TRBJ2-5,TRBD2,.,TGTGCCAGCATGAAAGGACTAGCGGCACAAGAGACCCAGTACTTC,CASMKGLAAQETQYF
TRBV7-8,TRBJ1-6,.,.,TGTGCCAGCAGCCCCACCCGACAGCTTTATAATTCACCCCTCCACTTT,CASSPTRQLYNSPLHF
TRBV7-2,TRBJ1-5,TRBD1,once,TGTGCCAGCAGCTTAAGAGGGACAGGGCAGGGCAATCAGCCCCAGCATTTT,CASSLRGTGQGNQPQHF
TRBV2,TRBJ2-2,.,.,TGTGCCAGCACCAGGCAGGGGAGTACCGGGGAGCTGTTTTTT,CASTRQGSTGELFF
TRBV5-6,TRBJ2-7,TRBD1,.,TGTGCCAGCAGCTTGGACAGGGGGAACGAGCAGTACTTC,CASSLDRGNEQYF
TRBV5-1,TRBJ2-5,.,.,TGCGCCAGCAGCCTCACCGGACGGAGGGCAGAGACCCAGTACTTC,CASSLTGRRAETQYF
TRBV6-2/TRBV6-3,TRBJ1-2,.,.,TGTGCCAGCAGTTACTTAGGGGAACGTGGCTACACCTTC,CASSYLGERGYTF
TRBV24-1,TRBJ2-2,TRBD1,.,TGTGCCACCAGTGATTTCGCGGGGACAGGGGGCCCTTCGAACACCGGGGAGCTGTTTTTT,CATSDFAGTGGPSNTGELFF
TRBV7-9,TRBJ2-7,.,.,TGTGCCAGCAGCTCCCCTCAGGGCAGGGGAACCTACGAGCAGTACTTC,CASSSPQGRGTYEQYF
TRBV4-2,TRBJ2-1,TRBD2,.,TGTGCCAGCAGCCAAGCCGGGACTAGCGGGGGGGTATACAATGAGCAGTTCTTC,CASSQAGTSGGVYNEQFF
TRBV24-1,TRBJ2-5,.,.,TGTGCCACCAGTGGATGGGACAGCGGGGGACAAGAGACCCAGTACTTC,CATSGWDSGGQETQYF
TRBV10-3,TRBJ2-3,.,.,TGTGCCATCAGTGCCCAGGGGGATACGCAGTATTTT,CAISAQGDTQYF
TRBV9,TRBJ2-2,TRBD2,.,TGTGCCAGCAGCGCGGGGGGGCTAGCGGGAGACACCGGGGAGCTGTTTTTT,CASSAGGLAGDTGELFF
TRBV6-2/TRBV6-3,TRBJ2-5,TRBD2,.,TGTGCCAGCAGTGTTCTAGCGGGGCCCCAAGAGACCCAGTACTTC,CASSVLAGPQETQYF
TRBV30,TRBJ1-6,.,.,TGTGCCTGTGAGGCGGGGTCACCTTCACCCCTCCACTTT,CACEAGSPSPLHF
TRBV10-3,TRBJ1-1,.,.,TGTGCCATCAGTAACAGGGAAATAAACACTGAAGCTTTCTTT,CAISNREINTEAFF
TRBV28,TRBJ2-5,TRBD1,once,TGTGCCAGCAGCCCGGGACAGGCACAAGAGACCCAGTACTTC,CASSPGQAQETQYF
TRBV25-1,TRBJ2-7,TRBD2,.,TGTGCCAGCAGTGAATTTAAGGGGACTACATACGAGCAGTACTTC,CASSEFKGTTYEQYF
TRBV24-1,TRBJ2-4,TRBD1,.,TGTGCCACCAGTGACTCCGGACAGGTCGACATTCAGTACTTC,CATSDSGQVDIQYF
TRBV4-3,TRBJ2-7,.,.,TGCGCCAGCAGCCAAGATCCGGGACATGAGCAGTACTTC,CASSQDPGHEQYF
TRBV6-2/TRBV6-3,TRBJ2-7,.,.,TGTGCCAGCAGTTACTCACAGGGAGAACGCTTCCGGAGCTACGAGCAGTACTTC,CASSYSQGERFRSYEQYF
TRBV11-2,TRBJ2-1,.,.,TGTGCCAGCAGCTTCAGGCGGGGCCACAATGAGCAGTTCTTC,CASSFRRGHNEQFF